This T cell receptor (beta chain) was identified during a study of cytomegalovirus exposure and HLA in healthy donors. Study information: About 85 million unique TCR sequences came from HLA-typed donors in an early release. Whole-study findings and limits: The classifier reportedly diagnosed cytomegalovirus status with high specificity and sensitivity. A missense DCLRE1C variant was associated with V- and J-gene trimming of TCR beta chains in a later analysis, and an independent cohort replicated the association. Within an earlier analysis, most TCR beta V segments proved productive either about 87% or about 30% of the time.

V was clipped by 1 base and J by 2 bases, with 11 bases between them. Germline V CDR1 and CDR2: MNHNS, SASEGT. The CDR3 has 15 amino acids. Use of 60 Vbeta and 13 Jbeta primers characterized the PCR. The protocol was immunoSEQ multiplex PCR, while the TCRdb copy is restricted to in-frame clones and leaves out a portion. The data contain more than 50,000 clones, approximately 71% of them singletons. A note on this clone: Its specificity is unknown.

The chain employs TRBV6-1 and TRBJ1-2; weak D call: TRBD1 (5 bases). This sequence was found in a man in his forties in good health and CMV-seropositive. What was sequenced was PBMCs. CDR3 amino acids: CASSEVVTENYGYTF. The DNA for the CDR3 is TGTGCCAGCAGTGAAGTGGTGACAGAGAACTATGGCTACACCTTC.